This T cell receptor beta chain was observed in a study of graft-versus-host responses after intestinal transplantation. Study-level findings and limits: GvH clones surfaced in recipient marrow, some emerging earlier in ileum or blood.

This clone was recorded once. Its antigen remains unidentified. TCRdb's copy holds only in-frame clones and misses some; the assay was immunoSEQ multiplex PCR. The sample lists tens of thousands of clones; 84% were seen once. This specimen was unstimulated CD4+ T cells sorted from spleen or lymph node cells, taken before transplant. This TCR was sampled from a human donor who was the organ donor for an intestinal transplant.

The DNA of the CDR3 is TGTGCCAGCAGTCAGGAGCCGGGGAAGGCTGAAGCTTTCTTT. Amino acids: CASSQEPGKAEAFF. The rearrangement uses TRBV5-4 and TRBJ1-1; D not resolved. The CDR3 has 14 amino acids. Between the trimmed V and J ends, which lost 5 bases and 6 bases, there was a span of 17 bases. Germline V gene lookup returns CDR1 SGHNT and CDR2 YYREEE (reference sequence).